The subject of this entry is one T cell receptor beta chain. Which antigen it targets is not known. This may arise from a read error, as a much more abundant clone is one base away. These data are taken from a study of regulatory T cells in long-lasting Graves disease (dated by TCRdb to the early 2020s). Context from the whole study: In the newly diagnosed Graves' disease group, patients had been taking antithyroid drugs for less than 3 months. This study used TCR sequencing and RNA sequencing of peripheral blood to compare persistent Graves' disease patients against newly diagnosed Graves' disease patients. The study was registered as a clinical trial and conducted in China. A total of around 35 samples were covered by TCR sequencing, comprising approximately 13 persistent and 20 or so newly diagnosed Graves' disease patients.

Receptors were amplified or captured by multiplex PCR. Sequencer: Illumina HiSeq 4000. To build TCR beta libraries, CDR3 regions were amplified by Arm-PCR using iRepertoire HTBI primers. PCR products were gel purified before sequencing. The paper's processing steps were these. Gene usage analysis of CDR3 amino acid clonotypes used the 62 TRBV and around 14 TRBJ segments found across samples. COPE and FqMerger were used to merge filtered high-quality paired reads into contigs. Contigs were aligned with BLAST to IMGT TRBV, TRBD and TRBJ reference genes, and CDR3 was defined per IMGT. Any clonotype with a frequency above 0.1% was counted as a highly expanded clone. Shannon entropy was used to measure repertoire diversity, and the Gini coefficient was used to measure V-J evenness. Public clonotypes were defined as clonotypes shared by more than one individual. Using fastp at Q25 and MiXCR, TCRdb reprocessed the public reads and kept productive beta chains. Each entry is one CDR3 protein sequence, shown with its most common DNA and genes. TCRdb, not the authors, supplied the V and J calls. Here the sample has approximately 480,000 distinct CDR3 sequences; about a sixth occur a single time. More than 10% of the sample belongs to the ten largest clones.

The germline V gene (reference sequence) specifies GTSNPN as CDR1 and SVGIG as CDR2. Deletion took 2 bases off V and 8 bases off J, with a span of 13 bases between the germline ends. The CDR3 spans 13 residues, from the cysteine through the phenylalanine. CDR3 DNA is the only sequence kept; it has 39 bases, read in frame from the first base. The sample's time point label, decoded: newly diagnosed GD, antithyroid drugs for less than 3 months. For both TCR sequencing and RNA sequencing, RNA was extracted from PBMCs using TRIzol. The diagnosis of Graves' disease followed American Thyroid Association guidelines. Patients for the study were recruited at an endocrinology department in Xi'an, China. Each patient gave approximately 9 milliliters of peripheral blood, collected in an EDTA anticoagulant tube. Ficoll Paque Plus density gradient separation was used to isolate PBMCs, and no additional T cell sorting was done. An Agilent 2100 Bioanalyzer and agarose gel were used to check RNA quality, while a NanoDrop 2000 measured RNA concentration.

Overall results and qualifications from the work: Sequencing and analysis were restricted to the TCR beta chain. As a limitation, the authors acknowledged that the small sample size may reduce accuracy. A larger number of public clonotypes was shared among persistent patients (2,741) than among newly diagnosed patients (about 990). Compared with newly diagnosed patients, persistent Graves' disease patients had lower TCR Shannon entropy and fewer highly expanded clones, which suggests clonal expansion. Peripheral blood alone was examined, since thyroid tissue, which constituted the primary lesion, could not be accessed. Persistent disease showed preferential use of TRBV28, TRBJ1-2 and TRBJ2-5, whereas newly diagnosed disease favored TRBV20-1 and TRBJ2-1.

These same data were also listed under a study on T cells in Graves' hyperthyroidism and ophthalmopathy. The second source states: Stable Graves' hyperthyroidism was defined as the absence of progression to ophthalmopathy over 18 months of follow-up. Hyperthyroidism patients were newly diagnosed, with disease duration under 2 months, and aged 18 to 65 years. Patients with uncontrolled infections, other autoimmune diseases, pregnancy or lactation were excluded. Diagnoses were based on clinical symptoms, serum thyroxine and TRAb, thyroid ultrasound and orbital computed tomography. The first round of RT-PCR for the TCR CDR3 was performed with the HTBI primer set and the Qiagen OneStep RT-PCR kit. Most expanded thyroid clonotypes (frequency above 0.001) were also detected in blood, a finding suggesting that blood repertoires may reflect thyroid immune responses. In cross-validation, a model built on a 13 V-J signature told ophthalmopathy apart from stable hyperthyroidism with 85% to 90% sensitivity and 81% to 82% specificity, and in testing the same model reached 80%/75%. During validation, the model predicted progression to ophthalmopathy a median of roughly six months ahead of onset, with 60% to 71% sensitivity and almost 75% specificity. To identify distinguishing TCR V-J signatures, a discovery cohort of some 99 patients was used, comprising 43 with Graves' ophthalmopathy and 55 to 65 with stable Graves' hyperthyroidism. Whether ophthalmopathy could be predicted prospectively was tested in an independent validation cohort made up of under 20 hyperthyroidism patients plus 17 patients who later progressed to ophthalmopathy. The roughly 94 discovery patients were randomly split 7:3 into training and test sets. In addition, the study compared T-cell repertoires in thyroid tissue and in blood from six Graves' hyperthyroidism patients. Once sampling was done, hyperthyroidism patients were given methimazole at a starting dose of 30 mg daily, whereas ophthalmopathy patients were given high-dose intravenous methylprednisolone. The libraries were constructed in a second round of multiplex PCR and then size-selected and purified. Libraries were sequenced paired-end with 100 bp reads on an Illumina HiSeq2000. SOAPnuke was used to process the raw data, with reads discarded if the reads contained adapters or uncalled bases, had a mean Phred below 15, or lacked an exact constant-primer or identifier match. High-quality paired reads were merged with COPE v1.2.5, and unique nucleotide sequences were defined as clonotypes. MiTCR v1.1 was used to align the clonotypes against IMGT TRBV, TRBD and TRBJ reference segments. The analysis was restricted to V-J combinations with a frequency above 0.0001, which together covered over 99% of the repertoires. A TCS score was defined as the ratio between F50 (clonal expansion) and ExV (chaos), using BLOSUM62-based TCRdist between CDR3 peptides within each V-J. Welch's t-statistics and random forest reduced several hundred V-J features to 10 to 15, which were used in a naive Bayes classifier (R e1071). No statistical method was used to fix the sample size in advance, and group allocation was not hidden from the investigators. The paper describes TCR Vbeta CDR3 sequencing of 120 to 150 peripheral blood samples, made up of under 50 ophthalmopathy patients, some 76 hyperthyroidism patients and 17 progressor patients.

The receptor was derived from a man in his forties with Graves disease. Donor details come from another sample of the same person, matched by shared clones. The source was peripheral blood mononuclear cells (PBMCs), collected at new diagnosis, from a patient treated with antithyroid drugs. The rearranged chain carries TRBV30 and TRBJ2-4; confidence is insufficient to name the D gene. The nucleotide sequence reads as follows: TGTGCCTGGAGTTCCAAGGTGGTGGACATTCAGTACTTC. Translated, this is CAWSSKVVDIQYF. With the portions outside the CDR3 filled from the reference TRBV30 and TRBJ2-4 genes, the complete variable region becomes SQTIHQWPATLVQPVGSPLSLECTVEGTSNPNLYWYRQAAGRGLQLLFYSVGIGQISSEVPQNLSASRPQDRQFILSSKKLLLSDSGFYLCAWSSKVVDIQYFGAGTRLSVL.